This T cell receptor beta chain came from a study of T cells after yellow fever vaccination. Study-level points and caveats: In post-booster samples, most primary-vaccination clones reappeared (under 98% CD4, about 90% CD8).

Worth noting for this clonotype: Its specificity is unknown.

TCRdb ran MiXCR on the 5' RACE reads and lists one entry per CDR3 protein. Of 200,000 to 250,000 distinct CDR3 sequences in the sample, 2.5% to 3.5% are singletons; the top ten hold 2.5% to 3.5%. The CDR3 runs 13 residues. With 5 bases removed from V and 10 bases from J, the gap between germline ends came to 14 bases. CDR1 is SEHNR, CDR2 FQNEAQ, per germline (reference sequence). The V gene is TRBV7-9, the J gene TRBJ1-4, with D uncertain. The sequencing used CD4+ T cells sorted from PBMCs, collected 10 days after the yellow fever booster vaccination. This TCR was sampled from a man aged 18 to 30 who received the YFV17D yellow fever vaccine. CDR3 sequence reads: CASSEDGDGKLFF. The CDR3 region has the DNA TGTGCCAGCAGCGAGGACGGTGACGGAAAACTGTTTTTT.